The clone carrying this TCR beta chain has more than one count but fewer than ten. The sample comes from a study of cytomegalovirus exposure and HLA in healthy donors. Primers included in the PCR were 60 Vbeta and 13 Jbeta primers. Repertoires were generated with immunoSEQ multiplex PCR, while TCRdb's copy carries only in-frame clones and drops some. The sample has 150,000 to 200,000 clones, more than 75% seen once; the top ten hold less than 2.5%. Germline-derived CDR1 and CDR2 are LNHDA and SQIVND (reference sequence). Unmatched junction bases numbered 8, after V lost 5 bases and J lost 5 bases. CDR3 size: 15 residues.

The source of this sequence is a woman younger than 45 in good health and CMV-seropositive. V is TRBV19 and J is TRBJ1-3; the match to TRBD1 covers 8 bases. Material for sequencing was PBMCs. CDR3 sequence reads: CASSADRGLRNTIYF. The CDR3 DNA reads as TGTGCCAGTAGTGCCGACAGGGGCTTAAGAAACACCATATATTTT.